Below are 9 T cell receptor beta chains sequenced from a single sample in a study of blood T cell repertoires in COVID-19. TCRdb keeps only in-frame clones here, not all; method: immunoSEQ multiplex PCR. The repertoire includes around 300,000 clones, approximately 90% of them detected once, and 3.7% sits in the top ten. Sequencing used peripheral blood. These receptors were taken from a woman in her thirties or forties with acute or convalescent COVID-19.

This chain links TRBV7-2 with TRBJ1-2; 9 bases are shared with TRBD1. V was pared by 2 bases and J by 7 bases, with 5 bases of the junction left unmatched. Germline V lookup: CDR1 SGHTA, CDR2 FQGNSA. CDR3 length: 14 amino acids. The CDR3 sequence is CASSLLGQGSGYTF. The CDR3 region has the DNA TGTGCCAGCAGCTTACTCGGACAGGGGAGTGGCTACACCTTC.

This clone appeared once. The chain recombines TRBV5-1 with TRBJ1-2; D uncertain. This CDR3 is 15 amino acids long. In germline, CDR1 is SGHRS, CDR2 YFSETQ. V dropped 7 bases and J dropped 5 bases, with 21 bases sitting between them. The CDR3 sequence: CASGPYLGAGYGYTF. The CDR3 DNA is TGCGCCAGCGGCCCCTACCTGGGCGCGGGGTATGGCTACACCTTC.

The chain employs TRBV28 and TRBJ1-2; TRBD1 matches 8 bases. V was clipped by 6 bases and J by 4 bases; unmatched bases: 7. This CDR3 has 14 amino acids. Germline V gene data show CDR1 as MDHEN and CDR2 as SYDVKM. CDR3 loop: CASRSGGRGYGYTF. The CDR3 DNA reads TGTGCCAGCAGGTCAGGGGGCCGTGGCTATGGCTACACCTTC.

The chain couples TRBV5-5 to TRBJ1-1; D is undetermined. CDR1 and CDR2 (germline): SGHKS, YYEKEE (reference sequence). The CDR3 contains 13 residues. V gave up 5 bases and J gave up 2 bases, with 10 bases separating them. The CDR3 sequence is CASRVQPNTEAFF. For the CDR3, the DNA is TGTGCCAGCAGGGTACAGCCAAACACTGAAGCTTTCTTT.

The rearrangement uses TRBV30 and TRBJ1-1; D ambiguous. Germline V gives CDR1 GTSNPN, CDR2 SVGIG (reference sequence). Trimming removed 3 bases from V and 7 bases from J, with 18 bases in between. There are 14 residues in the CDR3. CDR3 sequence: CAWRQWVERGEAFF. As DNA, the CDR3 is TGTGCCTGGAGGCAGTGGGTTGAGAGAGGTGAAGCTTTCTTT.

Only one count was recorded for this clone. Additional DNA sequences in this sample encode the identical CDR3. This chain uses TRBV9 with TRBJ2-5, with D possibly being TRBD2 (5 bases). The CDR3 consists of 14 residues. In germline, CDR1 is SGDLS, CDR2 YYNGEE. The V gene lost 0 bases and the J gene lost 3 bases, with 9 bases spanning the gap. CDR3 residues: CASSVGSGEETQYF. DNA of the CDR3: TGTGCCAGCAGCGTAGGCAGCGGAGAAGAGACCCAGTACTTC.

This chain uses TRBV7-3 with TRBJ2-3; 13 nucleotides match TRBD2. V shed 8 bases and J 4 bases; nucleotides not matched to a gene: 6. The CDR3 runs 15 residues. Germline V gene lookup returns CDR1 SGHTA and CDR2 FQGTGA. The DNA of the CDR3 is TGTGCCAGCCAACTAGCGGGGGGGTGGTCAGATACGCAGTATTTT. As protein: CASQLAGGWSDTQYF.

The genes are TRBV6-5 and TRBJ2-1; 7 bases align to TRBD1. The length of the CDR3 is 15 residues. Germline values: CDR1 MNHEY, CDR2 SVGAGI. V lost 0 bases to trimming and J lost 6 bases; unmatched junction nucleotides: 5. DNA of the CDR3: TGTGCCAGCAGTTACTCTGCGACAGGGAGCAATGAGCAGTTCTTC. Its protein product is CASSYSATGSNEQFF.

This chain links TRBV6-5 with TRBJ2-5, with TRBD2 identical over 7 bases. Germline lookup yields CDR1 MNHEY and CDR2 SVGAGI. Trimming removed 0 bases from V and 2 bases from J; junction bases left unmatched: 6. The CDR3 length is 16 residues. This CDR3 is CASSYSIPGGQETQYF. The CDR3 DNA sequence: TGTGCCAGCAGTTACTCGATCCCGGGGGGACAAGAGACCCAGTACTTC.